Listed here are 12 T cell receptor beta chains from one sample, sequenced in a study of T cell responses to AZD1222 COVID-19 vaccine. Sequencing used immunoSEQ multiplex PCR; TCRdb keeps in-frame clones, though not all of them. The sample includes 150,000 or so clones, 80% to 95% of them seen just once. The sequences come from peripheral blood, collected on day 0 of AZD1222 vaccination. The receptors originated from an adult in good health.

Remarks on this clone: The germline gene is not matched at one end of the junction; a read error may be the cause. CDR3 in amino acids: CASSRYRTEVRSVVF. The CDR3 bases are TGCGCCAGCAGTCGTTACCGTACAGAGGTTCGTTCTGTGGTCTTC. This rearrangement joins TRBV23-1 to TRBJ2-1, with D unresolved. Being an ORF, TRBV23-1 has a function that is uncertain. The CDR3 is 15 residues long.

The CDR3 reads CASSNRDYFYGYTF. CDR3 sequence (DNA): TGTGCCAGCAGCAACCGGGATTACTTCTATGGCTACACCTTC. The chain combines TRBV5-4 with TRBJ1-2; no clear D gene. The germline V gene encodes CDR1 SGHNT and CDR2 YYREEE (reference sequence). This CDR3 is built from 14 residues. The V end was cut by 4 bases, the J end by 4 bases, with 14 bases between.

V is TRBV24-1 and J is TRBJ2-1; D is unresolved. V was pared by 2 bases and J by 6 bases, with 7 bases between. The CDR3 has 13 amino acids. The V gene's germline CDR1 is KGHDR and CDR2 SFDVKD. CDR3 sequence reads: CATSDYDGNEQFF. The DNA of the CDR3 is TGTGCCACCAGTGATTATGACGGCAATGAGCAGTTCTTC.

CDR3 nucleotides: TGTGCCAGCAGCCCTGTCGGGGGGCCCGGTACGCAGTATTTT. Its translation is CASSPVGGPGTQYF. The V gene is TRBV9, the J gene TRBJ2-3; D is possibly TRBD2 (7 bases). The CDR3 consists of 14 residues. Looked up from germline, CDR1 is SGDLS and CDR2 is YYNGEE. The germline V and J ends were trimmed by 4 bases and 8 bases, with 17 bases remaining between them.

The chain has TRBV5-1 and TRBJ1-1, with 7 bases aligning to TRBD1. V was pared by 3 bases and J by 8 bases, with 13 bases of the junction left unmatched. The CDR3 has 15 amino acids. Germline values: CDR1 SGHRS, CDR2 YFSETQ. The CDR3 sequence is CASSYGHGQATEAFF. Written as DNA, the CDR3 is TGCGCCAGCAGCTACGGCCACGGACAGGCGACGGAAGCTTTCTTT.

J is TRBJ1-2 and V is TRBV30; the D gene is possibly TRBD1 (5 bases). The V and J ends lost 1 base and 5 bases respectively, with 14 bases between them. This CDR3 has 14 amino acids. Germline values: CDR1 GTSNPN, CDR2 SVGIG (reference sequence). In DNA, the CDR3 is TGTGCCTGGAGTGGGCAGGGCGTTTTTTATGGCTACACCTTC. This translates into CAWSGQGVFYGYTF. The variable domain in full, completed from reference TRBV30 and TRBJ1-2, reads SQTIHQWPATLVQPVGSPLSLECTVEGTSNPNLYWYRQAAGRGLQLLFYSVGIGQISSEVPQNLSASRPQDRQFILSSKKLLLSDSGFYLCAWSGQGVFYGYTFGSGTRLTVV.

V and J are TRBV11-3 and TRBJ2-7; 14 positions agree with TRBD2. The CDR3 loop spans 17 amino acids. The germline V gene has CDR1 SGHNT and CDR2 YENEEA. The ends lost 0 bases at V and 5 bases at J; junction bases unmatched: 6. The CDR3 nucleotides read TGTGCCAGCAGCTTAGAGGGGACTAGCGGGAGTGAGCACGAGCAGTACTTC. Translating it yields CASSLEGTSGSEHEQYF.

The gene calls are TRBV11-2 and TRBJ2-2, with TRBD1 matching over 9 bases. Germline V gene data show CDR1 as SGHAT and CDR2 as FQNNGV. V shed 2 bases and J 6 bases; nucleotides not matched to a gene: 4. The CDR3 is 15 amino acids. CDR3 sequence: CASSLTGGRAGELFF. The DNA for the CDR3 is TGTGCCAGCAGCTTAACAGGGGGCAGAGCCGGGGAGCTGTTTTTT.

This sequence joins TRBV6-2 or TRBV6-3 and TRBJ1-1; a possible D gene is TRBD1 (5 bases). The CDR3 is 13 amino acids. The germline CDR1 and CDR2 sequences are MNHEY and SVGEGT. V was shortened by 0 bases and J by 5 bases, with 7 bases between the two germline ends. The CDR3 DNA reads as TGTGCCAGCAGTTACTCAGCAGGGACTGAAGCTTTCTTT. The encoded protein is CASSYSAGTEAFF.

The chain links TRBV7-9 to TRBJ1-1, with D possibly being TRBD1 (5 bases). This CDR3 has 14 residues. V lost 5 bases and J lost 0, with 10 bases in between. Germline V gives CDR1 SEHNR, CDR2 FQNEAQ (reference sequence). CDR3: CASSAGQLNTEAFF. The CDR3 bases are TGTGCCAGCAGCGCTGGACAACTGAACACTGAAGCTTTCTTT.

The rearrangement uses TRBV5-4 and TRBJ2-3; D possibly corresponds to TRBD1 (6 bases). The CDR3 totals 14 residues. V was clipped by 4 bases and J by 6 bases, with 15 bases between them. From germline, CDR1 is SGHNT and CDR2 YYREEE (reference sequence). In nucleotides, the CDR3 is TGTGCCAGCAGCATCGGGACACCCCCCGATACGCAGTATTTT. It encodes CASSIGTPPDTQYF. The variable domain in full, with the rest retrieved from reference TRBV5-4 and TRBJ2-3, is ETGVTQSPTHLIKTRGQQVTLRCSSQSGHNTVSWYQQALGQGPQFIFQYYREEENGRGNFPPRFSGLQFPNYSSELNVNALELDDSALYLCASSIGTPPDTQYFGPGTRLTVL.

The V call is TRBV25-1, the J call TRBJ2-3; 10 bases map to TRBD2. The germline V gene encodes CDR1 MGHDK and CDR2 SYGVNS. The length of the CDR3 is 16 residues. V trimming: 4 bases; J trimming: 2 bases; junction bases outside the gene matches: 6. The CDR3 protein is CASSAGLAATTDTQYF. The CDR3 nucleotides are TGTGCCAGCAGTGCCGGACTAGCGGCAACCACAGATACGCAGTATTTT.